This T cell receptor (beta chain) was observed in a study of identifying expanded T cells in peripheral blood. This clone was recorded a few times. What it binds is not known. V shed 7 bases and J shed 10 bases, with 20 bases lying between them. The CDR3 sequence is 15 residues long. The germline gives CDR1 PRHDT, CDR2 FYEKMQ (reference sequence). Study-level points and caveats: Differentially abundant clones: around 1.2 between replicates, 15 to 17 at roughly 15 days, more than 18 at four.

Profiling relied on immunoSEQ multiplex PCR, and the TCRdb table lists in-frame clones only, not all of them. Found here are fewer than 130,000 clones, roughly 91% of them singletons; the top ten hold about a sixth. The chain employs TRBV13 and TRBJ1-6; weak D call: TRBD1 (6 bases). The sequenced sample was blood. The receptor comes from a person aged 18-69 years in good health. The CDR3 is CASTQAGGGRSPLHF. For the CDR3, the DNA is TGTGCCAGCACCCAAGCCGGGGGCGGGAGATCACCCCTCCACTTT. Combining the CDR3 with reference TRBV13 and TRBJ1-6 gives the whole variable domain AAGVIQSPRHLIKEKRETATLKCYPIPRHDTVYWYQQGPGQDPQFLISFYEKMQSDKGSIPDRFSAQQFSDYHSELNMSSLELGDSALYFCASTQAGGGRSPLHFGNGTRLTVT.